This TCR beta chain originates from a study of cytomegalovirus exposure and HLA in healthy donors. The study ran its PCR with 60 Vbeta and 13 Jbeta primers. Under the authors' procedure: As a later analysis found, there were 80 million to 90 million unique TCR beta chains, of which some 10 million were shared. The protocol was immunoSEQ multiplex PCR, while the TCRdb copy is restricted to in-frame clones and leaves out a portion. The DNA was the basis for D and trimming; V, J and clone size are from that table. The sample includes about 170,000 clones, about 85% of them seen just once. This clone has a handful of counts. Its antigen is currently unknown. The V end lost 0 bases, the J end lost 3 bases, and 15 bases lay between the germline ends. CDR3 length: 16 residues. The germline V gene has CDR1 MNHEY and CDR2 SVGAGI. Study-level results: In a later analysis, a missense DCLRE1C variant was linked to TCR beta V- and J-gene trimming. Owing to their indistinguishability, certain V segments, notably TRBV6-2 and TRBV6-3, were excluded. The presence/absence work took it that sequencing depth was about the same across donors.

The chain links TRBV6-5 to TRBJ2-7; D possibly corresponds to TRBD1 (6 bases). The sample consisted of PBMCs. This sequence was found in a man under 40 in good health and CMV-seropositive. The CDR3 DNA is TGTGCCAGCAGTTACTCGACAGGACGGTTGATCTACGAGCAGTACTTC. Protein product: CASSYSTGRLIYEQYF.